Sequencing of this T cell receptor beta chain was carried out in a study of identical twins. The germline V and J ends were trimmed by 6 bases and 5 bases, with 17 bases remaining between them. Germline V CDR1 and CDR2: DFQATT, SNEGSKA (reference sequence). The CDR3 runs to 13 residues. The authors used template switching to add a universal primer site and gave cDNA unique molecular identifiers. TCRdb passed the 5' RACE reads through MiXCR, listing each CDR3 protein once. Of about 210,000 distinct CDR3 sequences in the sample, approximately 9% are singletons; the top ten hold 5.1%. This clonotype was observed many times.

Source material: memory (CD45RO+) T cells sorted from blood. This sequence was found in a woman aged 18-29 years in good health. The rearrangement links TRBV20-1 to TRBJ2-7, with a weak D call TRBD1 (6 bases). The CDR3 here is CSATDQGPHEQYF. The CDR3 region has the DNA TGCAGTGCCACCGACCAGGGGCCGCACGAGCAGTACTTC.